Below, one T cell receptor beta chain is given with its context. Its antigen is undetermined. The sample is drawn from a study of T-cell memory formation after mild COVID-19. The wider study: TCR clusters showed largely donor specificity.

Germline V lookup: CDR1 MGHRA, CDR2 YSYEKL. CDR3 length equals 15 residues. The V end was cut by 6 bases, the J end by 9 bases, with 18 bases between. Study-wide findings and caveats: Cross-reactive memory appears to have joined, as suggested by some responding clones showing up in pre-infection memory. While clones contracting from day 15 to 85 were balanced between CD4 and CD8, later expanders leaned CD4+.

MiXCR was run by TCRdb on the 5' RACE reads, yielding one entry per CDR3 protein. The table includes approximately 270,000 distinct CDR3 sequences, around 15% detected once. The sequenced sample was PBMCs or a T cell subset sorted from them (not recorded which). This TCR came from a man between 18 and 29 years old who had mild COVID-19 (a few samples of this study predate the infection). Cell type and time point are not known. This chain uses TRBV4-1 with TRBJ1-6; the D gene is possibly TRBD1 (5 bases). The CDR3 protein is CASRPKEGSGSPLHF. DNA for the CDR3: TGCGCCAGCAGACCCAAGGAGGGGTCCGGTTCACCCCTCCACTTT.